The rows below give T cell receptor beta chains drawn from one sample of a study of OX40 agonist ivuxolimab in advanced cancers. Sequencing used immunoSEQ multiplex PCR; TCRdb keeps in-frame clones, though not all of them. The data hold around 69,000 clones, with 65% to 90% observed a single time. Here the sequenced sample was CD4+ or CD8+ T cells sorted from blood, taken in a trial of the OX40 agonist ivuxolimab. The receptor source for this set is an adult with an advanced solid tumor such as melanoma, head and neck, liver or kidney cancer. The CDR3 runs from the conserved cysteine through the conserved F or W. Fields, in order: V gene, CDR3 length, J gene, CDR3 protein.

v_gene: TRBV6-5; len: 11; j_gene: TRBJ2-5; CDR3aa: CASSAWGTQYF
v_gene: TRBV6-1; len: 15; j_gene: TRBJ2-3; CDR3aa: CASSGGRGGPDTQYF
v_gene: TRBV7-3; len: 15; j_gene: TRBJ1-6; CDR3aa: CASSLNGQGNSPLHF
v_gene: TRBV7-2; len: 13; j_gene: TRBJ1-1; CDR3aa: CASTPQGDTEAFF
v_gene: TRBV19; len: 16; j_gene: TRBJ2-1; CDR3aa: CASSTANRGLANEQFF
v_gene: TRBV6-6; len: 14; j_gene: TRBJ2-6; CDR3aa: CASSFGQRANVLTF
v_gene: TRBV6-5; len: 14; j_gene: TRBJ1-4; CDR3aa: CASTESGAAEKLFF
v_gene: TRBV27; len: 16; j_gene: TRBJ2-7; CDR3aa: CASSFEGLAGEYEQYF
v_gene: TRBV25-1; len: 14; j_gene: TRBJ1-1; CDR3aa: CASRNRGLNTEAFF
v_gene: TRBV7-9; len: 14; j_gene: TRBJ2-7; CDR3aa: CASSPTFRVYEQYF
v_gene: TRBV7-2; len: 14; j_gene: TRBJ2-7; CDR3aa: CASSLQGSTYEQYF
v_gene: TRBV5-4; len: 15; j_gene: TRBJ2-5; CDR3aa: CASSHSYSQQETQYF
v_gene: TRBV9; len: 16; j_gene: TRBJ1-3; CDR3aa: CASSADRPNSGNTIYF
v_gene: TRBV30; len: 15; j_gene: TRBJ1-6; CDR3aa: CAWNKEGQGNSPLHF
v_gene: TRBV18; len: 14; j_gene: TRBJ2-4; CDR3aa: CASAPGLSGGIQYF
v_gene: TRBV9; len: 15; j_gene: TRBJ1-6; CDR3aa: CASSSGARTGSPLHF
v_gene: TRBV20-1; len: 11; j_gene: TRBJ1-1; CDR3aa: CSALRGTEAFF
v_gene: TRBV6-5; len: 14; j_gene: TRBJ2-7; CDR3aa: CASSQKGLSYEQYF
v_gene: TRBV2; len: 11; j_gene: TRBJ1-1; CDR3aa: CASLRDIRAFF
v_gene: TRBV11-2; len: 18; j_gene: TRBJ1-6; CDR3aa: CASSLRKGGSSYNSPLHF
v_gene: TRBV5-1; len: 14; j_gene: TRBJ1-4; CDR3aa: CASSLGQRGEKLFF
v_gene: TRBV7-9; len: 15; j_gene: TRBJ2-7; CDR3aa: CASSLVGQVTYEQYF
v_gene: TRBV9; len: 15; j_gene: TRBJ1-1; CDR3aa: CASSAGGQGKTEAFF
v_gene: TRBV2; len: 14; j_gene: TRBJ1-2; CDR3aa: CASSDWDGNYGYTF
v_gene: TRBV5-6; len: 15; j_gene: TRBJ2-6; CDR3aa: CASSFRGAGANVLTF
v_gene: TRBV20-1; len: 10; j_gene: TRBJ2-5; CDR3aa: CSAPKETQYF
v_gene: TRBV30; len: 19; j_gene: TRBJ2-7; CDR3aa: CAWRHKGAGALPRSYEQYF
v_gene: TRBV4-3; len: 17; j_gene: TRBJ2-5; CDR3aa: CASSQGVGRGGQETQYF
v_gene: TRBV10-3; len: 15; j_gene: TRBJ2-7; CDR3aa: CAISETAGGSYEQYF
v_gene: TRBV6-5; len: 16; j_gene: TRBJ1-2; CDR3aa: CASSYSTATGVHGYTF
v_gene: TRBV27; len: 12; j_gene: TRBJ1-1; CDR3aa: CASPKGRTEAFF
v_gene: TRBV9; len: 16; j_gene: TRBJ1-1; CDR3aa: CASSGPGTALNTEAFF
v_gene: TRBV19; len: 17; j_gene: TRBJ1-1; CDR3aa: CASKPGQGLMGNTEAFF
v_gene: TRBV9; len: 15; j_gene: TRBJ1-6; CDR3aa: CASSSSPGANSPLHF
v_gene: TRBV14; len: 15; j_gene: TRBJ1-1; CDR3aa: CASSHQQGALTEAFF
v_gene: TRBV15; len: 16; j_gene: TRBJ2-3; CDR3aa: CATSSSRITGTDTQYF
v_gene: TRBV13; len: 18; j_gene: TRBJ1-1; CDR3aa: CASSLVRGVRQTNTEAFF
v_gene: TRBV19; len: 14; j_gene: TRBJ2-7; CDR3aa: CASSIGSDTYEQYF
v_gene: TRBV29-1; len: 12; j_gene: TRBJ2-5; CDR3aa: CAHSSGEETQYF
v_gene: TRBV6-5; len: 14; j_gene: TRBJ1-2; CDR3aa: CASSTAGTDYGYTF
v_gene: TRBV19; len: 22; j_gene: TRBJ2-3; CDR3aa: CASSIGLAGLRREDPLTDTQYF
v_gene: TRBV7-8; len: 13; j_gene: TRBJ2-3; CDR3aa: CASSSERKDTQYF
v_gene: TRBV4-3; len: 16; j_gene: TRBJ2-7; CDR3aa: CASSQARGWTSYEQYF
v_gene: TRBV7-9; len: 14; j_gene: TRBJ1-4; CDR3aa: CASSLQGAPEKLFF
v_gene: TRBV27; len: 15; j_gene: TRBJ2-2; CDR3aa: CASRQGQTNTGELFF
v_gene: TRBV6-5; len: 13; j_gene: TRBJ1-2; CDR3aa: CASRAGVNYGYTF
v_gene: TRBV7-9; len: 12; j_gene: TRBJ1-2; CDR3aa: CASSPSNYGYTF
v_gene: TRBV18; len: 14; j_gene: TRBJ2-5; CDR3aa: CASSPPSRKETQYF
v_gene: TRBV7-2; len: 13; j_gene: TRBJ1-5; CDR3aa: CASSKTGFGPQHF
v_gene: TRBV28; len: 15; j_gene: TRBJ1-5; CDR3aa: CASTSGTPSNQPQHF
v_gene: TRBV4-2; len: 13; j_gene: TRBJ2-7; CDR3aa: CASSQDERYEQYF